Reported below is one T cell receptor beta chain. This entry comes from a study of blood T cell repertoires in COVID-19. Study background: Sites in the United States, Italy and Spain provided acute and convalescent COVID-19 samples.

CDR3 length equals 13 residues. Looked up from germline, CDR1 is MDHEN and CDR2 is SYDVKM. With 7 bases removed from V and 2 bases from J, the gap between germline ends came to 12 bases. Measured with immunoSEQ multiplex PCR; TCRdb has only the in-frame clones, and not every one. The sample carries about 380,000 clones, roughly 87% recorded once. Input material: PBMCs or T cells enriched from blood (not recorded which). The clonotype was recovered from a woman aged 30 to 39 who had recovered from COVID-19. This chain links TRBV28 with TRBJ2-7, with D maybe TRBD2 (6 bases). The CDR3 DNA reads as TGTGCCAGCATTTCCCCGGGGGCCTACGAGCAGTACTTC. Translating it yields CASISPGAYEQYF.